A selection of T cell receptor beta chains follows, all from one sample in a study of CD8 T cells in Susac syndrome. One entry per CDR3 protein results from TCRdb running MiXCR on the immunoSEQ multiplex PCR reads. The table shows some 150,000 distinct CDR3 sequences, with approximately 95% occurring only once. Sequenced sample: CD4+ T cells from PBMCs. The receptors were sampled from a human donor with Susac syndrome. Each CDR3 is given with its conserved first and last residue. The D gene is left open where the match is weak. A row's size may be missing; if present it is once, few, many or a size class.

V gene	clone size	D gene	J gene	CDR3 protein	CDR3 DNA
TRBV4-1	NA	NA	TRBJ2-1	CASSQVSSSYNEQFF	TGCGCCAGCAGCCAAGTCTCCAGCTCCTACAATGAGCAGTTCTTC
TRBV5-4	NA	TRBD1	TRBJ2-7	CASSLEGQGIYEQYF	TGTGCCAGCAGCTTGGAGGGACAGGGAATCTACGAGCAGTACTTC
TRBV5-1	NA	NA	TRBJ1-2	CASSLGQANYGYTF	TGCGCCAGCAGCTTGGGACAGGCGAACTATGGCTACACCTTC
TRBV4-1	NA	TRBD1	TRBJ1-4	CASSKTGANEKLFF	TGCGCCAGCAGCAAGACAGGGGCTAATGAAAAACTGTTTTTT
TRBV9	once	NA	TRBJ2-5	CASSGPGFGETQYF	TGTGCCAGCAGCGGTCCCGGCTTCGGGGAGACCCAGTACTTC
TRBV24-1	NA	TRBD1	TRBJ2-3	CATGTDFTDTQYF	TGTGCCACCGGGACAGACTTCACAGATACGCAGTATTTT
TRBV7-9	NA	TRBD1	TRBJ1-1	CASTQAGGPEAFF	TGTGCCAGCACCCAGGCAGGGGGCCCTGAAGCTTTCTTT
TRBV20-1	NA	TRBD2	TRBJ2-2	CSARLAGGRFTGELFF	TGCAGTGCTCGACTAGCGGGGGGGCGGTTCACCGGGGAGCTGTTTTTT
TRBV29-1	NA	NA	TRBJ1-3	CSVKRAGGNTIYF	TGCAGCGTTAAAAGGGCGGGTGGAAACACCATATATTTT
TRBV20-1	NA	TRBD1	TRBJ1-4	CSALHGQAGDEKLFF	TGCAGTGCTCTCCACGGACAGGCGGGTGATGAAAAACTGTTTTTT
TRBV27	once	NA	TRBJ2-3	CASRDTSTDTQYF	TGTGCCAGCCGGGACACCAGCACAGATACGCAGTATTTT
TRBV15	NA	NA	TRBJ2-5	CATSWGPETQYF	TGTGCCACCAGCTGGGGGCCGGAGACCCAGTACTTC
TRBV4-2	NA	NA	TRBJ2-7	CASSQDGGVSGEQYF	TGTGCCAGCAGCCAAGATGGTGGGGTCTCCGGCGAGCAGTACTTC
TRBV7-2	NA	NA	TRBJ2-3	CASSLAGEVTDTQYF	TGTGCCAGCAGCCTGGCCGGGGAGGTCACAGATACGCAGTATTTT
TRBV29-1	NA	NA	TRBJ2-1	CSVDPAGEQFF	TGCAGCGTTGACCCGGCAGGAGAGCAGTTCTTC
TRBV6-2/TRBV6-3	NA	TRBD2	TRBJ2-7	CASSIPRASGIYEQYF	TGTGCCAGCAGTATACCCCGGGCTAGCGGCATCTACGAGCAGTACTTC
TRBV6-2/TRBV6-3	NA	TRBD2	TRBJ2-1	CASTNPGGYNEQFF	TGTGCCAGCACTAACCCGGGGGGCTACAATGAGCAGTTCTTC
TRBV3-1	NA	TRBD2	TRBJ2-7	CASSQDRSSGGSYEQYF	TGTGCCAGCAGCCAAGATCGATCCAGCGGGGGATCCTACGAGCAGTACTTC
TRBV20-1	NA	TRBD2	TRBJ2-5	CSAPSGGNQETQYF	TGCAGTGCTCCTAGCGGGGGGAACCAAGAGACCCAGTACTTC
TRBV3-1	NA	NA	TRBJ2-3	CASSPDASDTQYF	TGTGCCAGCAGCCCGGACGCCTCGGATACGCAGTATTTT
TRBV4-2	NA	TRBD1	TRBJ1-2	CASSQAREGAVGMRYGYTF	TGTGCCAGCAGCCAAGCAAGGGAGGGGGCGGTCGGAATGAGGTATGGCTACACCTTC
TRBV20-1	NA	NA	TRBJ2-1	CSAGSGGRADEQFF	TGCAGTGCAGGATCCGGGGGCCGGGCCGATGAGCAGTTCTTC
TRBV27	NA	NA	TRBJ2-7	CASSSRRPGAYEQYF	TGTGCCAGCAGTTCTCGCAGACCGGGGGCTTACGAGCAGTACTTC
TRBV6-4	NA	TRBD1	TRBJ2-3	CASSVDRTGTDTQYF	TGTGCCAGCAGCGTGGACAGGACGGGCACAGATACGCAGTATTTT
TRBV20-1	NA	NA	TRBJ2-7	CSAQPNTAYEQYF	TGCAGTGCCCAACCCAATACCGCCTACGAGCAGTACTTC
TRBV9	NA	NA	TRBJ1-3	CASSASSGNTIYF	TGTGCCAGCAGCGCATCCTCTGGAAACACCATATATTTT
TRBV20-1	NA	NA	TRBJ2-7	CSASGSAGAYEQYF	TGCAGTGCTAGTGGTTCGGCGGGGGCGTACGAGCAGTACTTC
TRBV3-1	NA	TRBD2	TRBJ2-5	CASKPGLAAETQYF	TGTGCCAGCAAACCGGGACTAGCTGCGGAGACCCAGTACTTC
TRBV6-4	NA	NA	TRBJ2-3	CASSEIGAHTQYF	TGTGCCAGCAGTGAGATAGGTGCGCATACGCAGTATTTT
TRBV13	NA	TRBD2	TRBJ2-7	CASSFSVAGGPYEQYF	TGTGCCAGCAGCTTCAGCGTTGCGGGGGGGCCGTACGAGCAGTACTTC
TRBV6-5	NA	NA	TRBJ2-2	CASSYYGTGELFF	TGTGCCAGCAGTTATTATGGCACCGGGGAGCTGTTTTTT
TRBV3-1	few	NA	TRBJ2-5	CASSQRETQYF	TGTGCCAGCAGCCAGAGGGAAACCCAGTACTTC
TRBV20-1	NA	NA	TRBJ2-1	CSARDVGEQFF	TGCAGTGCTAGAGATGTGGGGGAGCAGTTCTTC
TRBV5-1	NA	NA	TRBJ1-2	CASSLDQGWGYTF	TGCGCCAGCAGCTTGGACCAGGGGTGGGGCTACACCTTC
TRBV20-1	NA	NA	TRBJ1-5	CSAREGTDQPQHF	TGCAGTGCTAGAGAAGGCACTGATCAGCCCCAGCATTTT
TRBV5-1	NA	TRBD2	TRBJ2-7	CASSWTSGGGNEQYF	TGCGCCAGCAGCTGGACTAGCGGGGGAGGAAACGAGCAGTACTTC
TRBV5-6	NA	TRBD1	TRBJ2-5	CASRGTGKGQETQYF	TGTGCCAGCAGAGGGACAGGGAAGGGCCAAGAGACCCAGTACTTC
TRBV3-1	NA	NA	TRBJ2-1	CAAGVYNEQFF	TGTGCCGCCGGGGTCTACAATGAGCAGTTCTTC
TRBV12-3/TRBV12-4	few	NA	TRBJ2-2	CASSFPGELFF	TGTGCCAGCAGTTTTCCCGGGGAGCTGTTTTTT
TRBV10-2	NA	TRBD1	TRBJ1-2	CASSERTGPPGYTF	TGCGCCAGCAGTGAGAGGACAGGGCCCCCTGGCTACACCTTC
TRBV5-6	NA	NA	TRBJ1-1	CASSNPLTGLNTEAFF	TGTGCCAGCAGCAACCCCCTTACAGGGTTGAACACTGAAGCTTTCTTT
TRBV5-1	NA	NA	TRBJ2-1	CASSLESKIDEQFF	TGCGCCAGCAGCTTGGAGTCCAAGATCGATGAGCAGTTCTTC
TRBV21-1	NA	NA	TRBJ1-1	CASSNLSRGVTEAFF	TGTGCCAGCAGCAATTTATCCAGGGGGGTCACTGAAGCTTTCTTT
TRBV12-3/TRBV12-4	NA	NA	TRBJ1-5	CATAGRRGQPQHF	TGTGCCACCGCGGGCAGAAGGGGACAGCCCCAGCATTTT
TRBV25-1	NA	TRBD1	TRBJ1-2	CASRGTANYGYTF	TGTGCCAGCAGAGGGACAGCAAACTATGGCTACACCTTC
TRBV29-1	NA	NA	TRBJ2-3	CSVKWGPRDTQYF	TGCAGCGTTAAGTGGGGACCACGAGATACGCAGTATTTT
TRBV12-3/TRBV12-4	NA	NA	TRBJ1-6	CASRPGSSPLHF	TGTGCCAGCAGACCAGGGAGTTCACCCCTCCACTTT
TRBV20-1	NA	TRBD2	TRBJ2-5	CSAELAGDQETQYF	TGCAGTGCGGAACTAGCGGGGGACCAAGAGACCCAGTACTTC
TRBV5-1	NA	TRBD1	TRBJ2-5	CASSIGTGGETQYF	TGCGCCAGCAGCATCGGGACAGGGGGGGAGACCCAGTACTTC
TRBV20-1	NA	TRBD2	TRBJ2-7	CSARGTSGVYRVEQYF	TGCAGTGCTAGAGGGACTAGCGGGGTGTATCGGGTCGAGCAGTACTTC
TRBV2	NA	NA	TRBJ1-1	CASSDAEAFF	TGTGCCAGCAGTGACGCTGAAGCTTTCTTT
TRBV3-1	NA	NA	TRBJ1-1	CASRPSQGKAFF	TGTGCCAGCAGGCCCTCCCAGGGGAAAGCTTTCTTT
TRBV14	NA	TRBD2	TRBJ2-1	CASSQARLASKNEQFF	TGTGCCAGCAGCCAAGCCCGACTAGCCTCGAAGAATGAGCAGTTCTTC
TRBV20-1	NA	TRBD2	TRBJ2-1	CSARTTSGGAYEQFF	TGCAGTGCTAGAACCACTAGCGGGGGGGCCTATGAGCAGTTCTTC
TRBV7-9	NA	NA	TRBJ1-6	CASSPAGRPLHF	TGTGCCAGCAGCCCCGCGGGGCGGCCCCTCCACTTT
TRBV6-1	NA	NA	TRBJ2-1	CASSEGNRQANEQFF	TGTGCCAGCAGTGAGGGAAACAGACAGGCCAATGAGCAGTTCTTC
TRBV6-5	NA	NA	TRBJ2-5	CASTRKETQYF	TGTGCCAGCACACGCAAGGAGACCCAGTACTTC
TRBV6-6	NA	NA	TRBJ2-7	CASSPTPYYEQYF	TGTGCCAGCAGCCCCACCCCTTACTACGAGCAGTACTTC